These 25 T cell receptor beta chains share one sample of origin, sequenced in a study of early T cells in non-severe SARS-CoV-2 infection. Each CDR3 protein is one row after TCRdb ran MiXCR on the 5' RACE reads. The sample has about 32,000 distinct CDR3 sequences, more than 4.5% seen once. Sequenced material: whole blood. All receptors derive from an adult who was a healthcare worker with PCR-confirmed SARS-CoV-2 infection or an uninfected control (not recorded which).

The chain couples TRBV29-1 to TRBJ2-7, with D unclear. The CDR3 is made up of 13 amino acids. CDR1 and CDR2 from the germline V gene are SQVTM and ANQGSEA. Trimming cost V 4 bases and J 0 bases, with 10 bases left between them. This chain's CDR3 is CSVAGSSSYEQYF. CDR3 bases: TGCAGCGTTGCGGGTTCCAGCTCCTACGAGCAGTACTTC.

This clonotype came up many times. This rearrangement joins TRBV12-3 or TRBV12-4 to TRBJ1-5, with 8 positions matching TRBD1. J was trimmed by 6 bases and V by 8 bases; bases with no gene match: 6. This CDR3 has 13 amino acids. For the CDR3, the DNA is TGTGCCAGCGCGACAGGGGATCGTCAGCCCCAGCATTTT. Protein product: CASATGDRQPQHF.

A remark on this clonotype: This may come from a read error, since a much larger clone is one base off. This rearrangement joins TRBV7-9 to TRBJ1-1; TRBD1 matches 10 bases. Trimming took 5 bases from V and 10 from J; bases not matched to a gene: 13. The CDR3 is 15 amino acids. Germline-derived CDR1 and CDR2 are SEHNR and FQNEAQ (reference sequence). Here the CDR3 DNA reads TGTGCCAGCAGCCACCGTGGGGACAGGGGACCTGGAGCTTTCTTT. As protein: CASSHRGDRGPGAFF. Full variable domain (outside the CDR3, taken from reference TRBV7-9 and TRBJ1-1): DTGVSQNPRHKITKRGQNVTFRCDPISEHNRLYWYRQTLGQGPEFLTYFQNEAQLEKSRLLSDRFSAERPKGSFSTLEIQRTEQGDSAMYLCASSHRGDRGPGAFFGQGTRLTVV.

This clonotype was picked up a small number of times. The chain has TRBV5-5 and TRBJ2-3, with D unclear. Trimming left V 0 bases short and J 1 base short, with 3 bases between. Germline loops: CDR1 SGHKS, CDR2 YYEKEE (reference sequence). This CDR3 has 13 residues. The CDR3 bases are TGTGCCAGCAGCTTGGTGGGCACAGATACGCAGTATTTT. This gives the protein CASSLVGTDTQYF. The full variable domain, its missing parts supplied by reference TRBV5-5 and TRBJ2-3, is DAGVTQSPTHLIKTRGQQVTLRCSPISGHKSVSWYQQVLGQGPQFIFQYYEKEERGRGNFPDRFSARQFPNYSSELNVNALLLGDSALYLCASSLVGTDTQYFGPGTRLTVL.

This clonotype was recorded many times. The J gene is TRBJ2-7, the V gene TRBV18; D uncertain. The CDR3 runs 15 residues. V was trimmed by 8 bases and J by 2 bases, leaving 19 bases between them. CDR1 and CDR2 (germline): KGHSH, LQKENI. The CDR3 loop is CASRNPDGDPYEQYF. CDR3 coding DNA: TGTGCCAGCCGTAACCCGGACGGCGACCCCTACGAGCAGTACTTC.

CDR3 region: CASSLPQTSQETQYF. The CDR3 bases are TGTGCCAGCAGCTTGCCCCAGACTTCTCAAGAGACCCAGTACTTC. The chain is built from TRBV5-6 and TRBJ2-5, with D unresolved. There are 15 residues in the CDR3. The V end lost 1 base, the J end lost 2 bases, and 12 bases lay between the germline ends. From germline, CDR1 is SGHDT and CDR2 YYEEEE.

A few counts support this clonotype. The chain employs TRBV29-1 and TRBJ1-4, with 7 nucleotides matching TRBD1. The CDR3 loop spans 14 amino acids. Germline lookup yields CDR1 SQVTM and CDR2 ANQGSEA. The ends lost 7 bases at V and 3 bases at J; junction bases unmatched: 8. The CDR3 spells CSAGEGAANEKLFF. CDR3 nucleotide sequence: TGCAGCGCTGGGGAGGGGGCAGCTAATGAAAAACTGTTTTTT.

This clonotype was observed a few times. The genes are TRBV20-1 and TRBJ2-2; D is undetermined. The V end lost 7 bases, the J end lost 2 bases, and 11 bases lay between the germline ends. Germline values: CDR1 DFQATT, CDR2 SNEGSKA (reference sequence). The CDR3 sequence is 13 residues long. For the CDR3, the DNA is TGCAGTGTTAAAGGAGAAAACACCGGGGAGCTGTTTTTT. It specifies CSVKGENTGELFF.

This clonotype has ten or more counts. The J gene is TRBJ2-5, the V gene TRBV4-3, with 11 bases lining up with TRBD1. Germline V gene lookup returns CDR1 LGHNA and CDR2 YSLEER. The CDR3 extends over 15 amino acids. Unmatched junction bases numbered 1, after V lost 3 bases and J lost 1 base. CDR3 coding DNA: TGCGCCAGCAGCCAGGGGACAGGGGGCCAAGAGACCCAGTACTTC. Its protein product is CASSQGTGGQETQYF.

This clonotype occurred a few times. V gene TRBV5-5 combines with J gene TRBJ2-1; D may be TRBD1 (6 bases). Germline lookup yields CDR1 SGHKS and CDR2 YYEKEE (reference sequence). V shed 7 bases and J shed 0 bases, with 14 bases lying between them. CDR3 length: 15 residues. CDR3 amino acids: CASRIGGSSYNEQFF. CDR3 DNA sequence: TGTGCCAGCCGGATAGGGGGAAGCTCCTACAATGAGCAGTTCTTC.

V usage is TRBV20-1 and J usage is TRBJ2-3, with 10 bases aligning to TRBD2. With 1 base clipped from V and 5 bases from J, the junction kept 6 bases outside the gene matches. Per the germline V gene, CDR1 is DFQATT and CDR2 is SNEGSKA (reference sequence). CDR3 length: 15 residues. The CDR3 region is CSARARLAGKDTQYF. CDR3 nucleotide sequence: TGCAGTGCTAGAGCTAGACTAGCGGGTAAAGATACGCAGTATTTT.

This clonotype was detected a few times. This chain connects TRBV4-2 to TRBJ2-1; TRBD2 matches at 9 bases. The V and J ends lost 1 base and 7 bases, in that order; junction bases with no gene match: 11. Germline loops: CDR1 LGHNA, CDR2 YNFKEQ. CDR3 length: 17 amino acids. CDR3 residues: CASSQAAAGGPTNEQFF. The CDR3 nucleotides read TGTGCCAGCAGCCAAGCGGCGGCGGGAGGGCCGACAAATGAGCAGTTCTTC.

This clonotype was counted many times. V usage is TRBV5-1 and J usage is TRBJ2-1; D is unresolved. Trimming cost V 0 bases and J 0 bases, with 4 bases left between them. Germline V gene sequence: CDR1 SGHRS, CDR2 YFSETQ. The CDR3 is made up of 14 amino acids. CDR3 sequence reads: CASSLGASYNEQFF. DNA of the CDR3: TGCGCCAGCAGCTTGGGGGCCTCCTACAATGAGCAGTTCTTC.

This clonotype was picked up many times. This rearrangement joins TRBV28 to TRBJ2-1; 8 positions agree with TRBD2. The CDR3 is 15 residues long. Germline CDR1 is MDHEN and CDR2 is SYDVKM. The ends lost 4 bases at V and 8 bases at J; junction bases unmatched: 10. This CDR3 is CASSSAAGGSDEQFF. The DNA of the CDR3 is TGTGCCAGCAGTTCCGCCGCGGGAGGTAGCGATGAGCAGTTCTTC.

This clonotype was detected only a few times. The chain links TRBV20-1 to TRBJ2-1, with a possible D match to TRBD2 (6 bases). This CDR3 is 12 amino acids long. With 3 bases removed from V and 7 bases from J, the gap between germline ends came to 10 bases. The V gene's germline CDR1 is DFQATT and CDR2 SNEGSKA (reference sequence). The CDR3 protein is CSASRLVNEQFF. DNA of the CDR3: TGCAGTGCTAGCCGACTAGTAAATGAGCAGTTCTTC.

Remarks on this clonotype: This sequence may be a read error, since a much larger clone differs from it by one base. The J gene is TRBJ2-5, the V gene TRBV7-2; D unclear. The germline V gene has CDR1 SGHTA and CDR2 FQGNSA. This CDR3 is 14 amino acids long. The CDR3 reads CVSSRRTVQETQYF. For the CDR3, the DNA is TGTGTCAGCAGCCGAAGGACCGTCCAAGAGACCCAGTACTTC.

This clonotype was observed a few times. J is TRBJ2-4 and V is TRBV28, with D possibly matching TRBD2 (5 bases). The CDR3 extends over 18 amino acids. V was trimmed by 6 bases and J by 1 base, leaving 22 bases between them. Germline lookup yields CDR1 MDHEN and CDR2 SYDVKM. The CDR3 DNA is TGTGCCAGCAGACGGAGAGGGCCCCCAATCGGCGCCAAAAACATTCAGTACTTC. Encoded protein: CASRRRGPPIGAKNIQYF.

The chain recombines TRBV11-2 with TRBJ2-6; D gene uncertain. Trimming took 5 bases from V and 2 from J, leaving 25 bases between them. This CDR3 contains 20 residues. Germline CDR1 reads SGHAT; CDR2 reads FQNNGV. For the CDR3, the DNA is TGTGCCAGCAGCCCACAACTGGTATCTGGGGTCTGGGCTGGGGCCAACGTCCTGACTTTC. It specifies CASSPQLVSGVWAGANVLTF.

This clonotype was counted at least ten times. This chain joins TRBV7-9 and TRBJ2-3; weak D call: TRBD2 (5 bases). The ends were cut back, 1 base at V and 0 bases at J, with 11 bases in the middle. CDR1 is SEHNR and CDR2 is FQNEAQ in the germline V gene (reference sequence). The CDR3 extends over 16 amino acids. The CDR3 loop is CASSLGRGPSTDTQYF. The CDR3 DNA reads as TGTGCCAGCAGCTTAGGCCGCGGGCCTAGCACAGATACGCAGTATTTT.

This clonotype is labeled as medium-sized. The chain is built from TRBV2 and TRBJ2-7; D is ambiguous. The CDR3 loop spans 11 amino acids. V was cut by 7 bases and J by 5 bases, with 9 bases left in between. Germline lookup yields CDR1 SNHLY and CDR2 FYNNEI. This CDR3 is CASMVGNEQYF. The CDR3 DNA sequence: TGTGCCAGCATGGTTGGCAACGAGCAGTACTTC.

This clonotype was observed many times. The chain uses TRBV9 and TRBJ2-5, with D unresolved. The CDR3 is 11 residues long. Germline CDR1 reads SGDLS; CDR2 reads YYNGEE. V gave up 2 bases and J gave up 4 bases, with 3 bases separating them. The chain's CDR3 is CASSVLETQYF. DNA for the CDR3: TGTGCCAGCAGCGTTTTAGAGACCCAGTACTTC.

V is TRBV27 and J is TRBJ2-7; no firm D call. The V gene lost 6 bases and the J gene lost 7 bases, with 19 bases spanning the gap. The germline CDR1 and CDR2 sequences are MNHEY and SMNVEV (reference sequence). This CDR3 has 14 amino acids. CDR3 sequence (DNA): TGTGCCAGCAGACTCTCCCCTTACACCGGGGAGCAGTACTTC. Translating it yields CASRLSPYTGEQYF.

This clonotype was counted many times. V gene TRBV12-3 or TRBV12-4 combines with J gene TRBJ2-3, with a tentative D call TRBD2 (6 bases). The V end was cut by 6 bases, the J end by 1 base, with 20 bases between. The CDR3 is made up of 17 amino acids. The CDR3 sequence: CASSPRTRLGGTDTQYF. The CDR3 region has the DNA TGTGCCAGCAGCCCCAGAACCCGACTAGGGGGCACAGATACGCAGTATTTT.

CDR3 sequence (DNA): TGCGCCAGCAGCCAACCGACAGCGCTCTACGAGCAGTACTTC. Amino acid sequence: CASSQPTALYEQYF. This sequence joins TRBV5-1 and TRBJ2-7, with D possibly matching TRBD1 (5 bases). Germline CDR1 is SGHRS and CDR2 is YFSETQ. The V gene lost 4 bases and the J gene lost 3 bases, with 14 bases spanning the gap. This CDR3 comprises 14 residues.

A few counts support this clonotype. The DNA of the CDR3 is TGTGCCAGCAGTCGGGCTAGCGGAATCAGCTCCTACGAGCAGTACTTC. Translating it yields CASSRASGISSYEQYF. The chain couples TRBV12-3 or TRBV12-4 to TRBJ2-7, with 7 bases identical to TRBD2. Trimming removed 5 bases from V and 0 bases from J; junction bases left unmatched: 10. The CDR3 length is 16 residues.